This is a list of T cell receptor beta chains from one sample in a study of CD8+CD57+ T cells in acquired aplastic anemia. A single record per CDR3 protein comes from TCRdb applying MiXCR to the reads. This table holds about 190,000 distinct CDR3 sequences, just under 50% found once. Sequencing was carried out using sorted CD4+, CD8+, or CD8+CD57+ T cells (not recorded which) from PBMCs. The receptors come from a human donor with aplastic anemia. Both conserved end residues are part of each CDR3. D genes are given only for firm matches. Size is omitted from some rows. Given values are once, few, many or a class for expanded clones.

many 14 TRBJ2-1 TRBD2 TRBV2 TGTGCCAGCAGCGCTAGCGGGAGGAACAATGAGCAGTTCTTC CASSASGRNNEQFF
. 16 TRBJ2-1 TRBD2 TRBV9 TGTGCCAGCAGCGCGCGACTAGCGGGCGGAAACAATGAGCAGTTCTTC CASSARLAGGNNEQFF
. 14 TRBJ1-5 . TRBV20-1 TGCAGTGCTAGAGAGGCAGGGGTTGGTCAGCCCCAGCATTTT CSAREAGVGQPQHF
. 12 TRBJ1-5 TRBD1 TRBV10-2 TGCGCCACGGGACAGGGCAATCAGCCCCAGCATTTT CATGQGNQPQHF
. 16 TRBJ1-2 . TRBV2 TGTGCCAGCAGTGAAGCGCTTAGTGGTGGGGTGAATGGCTACACCTTC CASSEALSGGVNGYTF
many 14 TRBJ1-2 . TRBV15 TGTGCCACCAGCAGAGATGGCAGAACCTATGGCTACACCTTC CATSRDGRTYGYTF
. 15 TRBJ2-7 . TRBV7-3 TGTGCCAGCAGCTTAACCCCAGGGGACATCGACGAGCAGTACTTC CASSLTPGDIDEQYF
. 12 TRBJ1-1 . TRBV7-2 TGTGCCAGCAGCTTACGCGCGACTGAAGCTTTCTTT CASSLRATEAFF
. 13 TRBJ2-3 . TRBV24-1 TGTGCCACCAGTGACCCCGCCATAGATACGCAGTATTTT CATSDPAIDTQYF
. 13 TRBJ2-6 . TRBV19 TGTGCCAGTTGTAGGGCTGGGGCCAACGCCCTGACTTTC CASCRAGANALTF
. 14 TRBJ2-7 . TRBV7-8 TGTGCCAGCAGCCCTCGGACAGATTCCTACGAGCAGTACTTC CASSPRTDSYEQYF
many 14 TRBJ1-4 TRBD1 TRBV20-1 TGCAGTGCTAGAGAAAGGACAGGGGTTGAAAAACTGTTTTTT CSARERTGVEKLFF
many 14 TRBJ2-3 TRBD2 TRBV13 TGTGCCAGCAGCTTAAAGGGACTAGGAGATACGCAGTATTTT CASSLKGLGDTQYF
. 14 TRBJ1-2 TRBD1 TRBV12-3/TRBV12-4 TGTGCCTCAGCAGGGGGCTCCGCTAACTATGGCTACACCTTC CASAGGSANYGYTF
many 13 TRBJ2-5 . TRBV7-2 TGTGCCAGCAGCTTAGGTGGTGTGGAGACCCAGTACTTC CASSLGGVETQYF
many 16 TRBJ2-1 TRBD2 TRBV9 TGTGCCAGCAGCGGTGGCGGCGGGAGGCCCTACAATGAGCAGTTCTTC CASSGGGGRPYNEQFF
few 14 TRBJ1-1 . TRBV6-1 TGTGCCAGCAGTGAACATCAGGCTGACACTGAAGCTTTCTTT CASSEHQADTEAFF
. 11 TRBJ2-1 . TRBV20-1 TGCAATGCCCTAGAGGAAAATGAGCAGTTCTTT CNALEENEQFF
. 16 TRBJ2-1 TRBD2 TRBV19 TGTGCCAGTAGTATTGCGACGGGAGGGCCTTACAATGAGCAGTTCTTC CASSIATGGPYNEQFF
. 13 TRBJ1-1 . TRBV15 TGTGCCACCAGCAGCTTGGGGACCACTGAAGCTTTCTTT CATSSLGTTEAFF
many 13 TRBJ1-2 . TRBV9 TGTGCCAGCAGCGACGGACGTTTCTATGGCTACACCTTC CASSDGRFYGYTF
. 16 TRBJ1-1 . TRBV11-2 TGTGCCAGCAGCCAGACGGAGGGGGTACGGGGCACTGAAGCTTTCTTT CASSQTEGVRGTEAFF
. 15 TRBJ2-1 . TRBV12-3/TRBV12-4 TGTGCCAGCACCCCACCTCAGCTAGCGTGGAATGAGCAGTTCTTC CASTPPQLAWNEQFF
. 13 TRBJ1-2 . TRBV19 TGTGCCAGTAGTGAAGACGCGGGTTTGGGCTACACCTTC CASSEDAGLGYTF
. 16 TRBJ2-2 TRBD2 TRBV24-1 TGTGCCACCAGTGATTGGGAGGGGATGAACACCGGGGAGCTGTTTTTT CATSDWEGMNTGELFF
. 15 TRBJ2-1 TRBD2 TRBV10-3 TGTGCCACCGGTGTTAGCGGGAATCAGTACAATGAGCAGTTCTTC CATGVSGNQYNEQFF
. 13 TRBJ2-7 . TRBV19 TGTGCCAGTAGTTCGGTCGGAGGAGGAGAGCAGTACTTC CASSSVGGGEQYF
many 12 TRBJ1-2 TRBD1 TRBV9 TGTGCCAGTACTACGACAGGGAATGGCTACACCTTC CASTTTGNGYTF
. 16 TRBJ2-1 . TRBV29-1 TGCAGCGTTGAAGGGCGTGAAACCCCCCAGTACAATGAGCAGTTCTTC CSVEGRETPQYNEQFF
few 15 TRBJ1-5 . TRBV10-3 TGTGCCATCAGTGAAGGCCAGGGAAGCAATCAGCCCCAGCATTTT CAISEGQGSNQPQHF
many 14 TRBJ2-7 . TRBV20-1 TGCAGTGCTAGACTTCCGGGACACCTTTACGAGCAGTACTTC CSARLPGHLYEQYF
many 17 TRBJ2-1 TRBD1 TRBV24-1 TGTGCCACCAGTGATTCTCCTGGACAGGGGCAGAGCAATGAGCAGTTCTTC CATSDSPGQGQSNEQFF
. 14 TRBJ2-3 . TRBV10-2 TGCGCCAGCCGGGACGGGATCCCCACAGATACGCAGTATTTT CASRDGIPTDTQYF
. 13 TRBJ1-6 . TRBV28 TGTGCCAGCAAGGTACAGGGAACTTCACCCCTCCACTTT CASKVQGTSPLHF
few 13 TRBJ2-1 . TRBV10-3 TGTGCCATCAGTGGGACCGAGAACAATGAGCAGTTCTTC CAISGTENNEQFF
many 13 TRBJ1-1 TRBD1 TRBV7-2 TGTGCCAGCAGCTTCGGACAGGGAACTGAAGCTTTCTTT CASSFGQGTEAFF
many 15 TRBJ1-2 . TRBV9 TGTGCCAGCAGCGTAAGGCAGGGGCCGTACTATGGCTACACCTTC CASSVRQGPYYGYTF
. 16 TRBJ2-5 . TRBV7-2 TGTGCCAGCAGCTTAGGTCGTCGACAGCCCCAAGAGACCCAGTACTTC CASSLGRRQPQETQYF
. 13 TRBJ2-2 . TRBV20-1 TGCAGTGCCGCGCAGGGGAACACCGGGGAGCTGTTTTTT CSAAQGNTGELFF
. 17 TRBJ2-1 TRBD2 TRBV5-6 TGTGCCAGCAGCTTAGGGGGGACTAGCGGGATTAGGGATGAGCAGTTCTTC CASSLGGTSGIRDEQFF
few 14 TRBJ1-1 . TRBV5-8 TGTGCCAGCAGCTCCGGCGGGGCGAACACTGAAGCTTTCTTT CASSSGGANTEAFF
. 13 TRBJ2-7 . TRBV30 TGTGCCTGGGGTCCAACCGTCCGGGGGGAGCAGTACTTC CAWGPTVRGEQYF
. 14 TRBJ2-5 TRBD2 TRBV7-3 TGTGCCAGCAGTTCGACTAGCGGAAAACAGACCCAGTACTTC CASSSTSGKQTQYF
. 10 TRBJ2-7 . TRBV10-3 TGTGCCACAGGACAGCTCGAGCAGTACTTC CATGQLEQYF
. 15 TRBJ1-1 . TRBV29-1 TGCAGCGTTGCTACACAGTCAGTTGGGAACACTGAAGCTTTCTTT CSVATQSVGNTEAFF
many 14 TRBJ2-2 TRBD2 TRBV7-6 TGTGCCAGCAGCCCTAGCGGGAACACCGGGGAGCTGTTTTTT CASSPSGNTGELFF
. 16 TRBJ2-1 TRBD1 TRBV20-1 TGCAGTGCTAGAGATCGCGACAGGGACCCCTACAATGAGCAGTTCTTC CSARDRDRDPYNEQFF
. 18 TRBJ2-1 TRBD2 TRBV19 TGTGCCAGTAGTATCCGATCGGGACTAGCGGGATCCTACAATGAGCAGTTCTTC CASSIRSGLAGSYNEQFF
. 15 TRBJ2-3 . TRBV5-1 TGCGCCAGCAGCTTGGTTTCCCAGGGCACTGATACGCAGTATTTT CASSLVSQGTDTQYF
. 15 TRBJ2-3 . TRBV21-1 TGTGCCAGCAGCAAATCACAGGGGGGCACAGATACGCAGTATTTT CASSKSQGGTDTQYF
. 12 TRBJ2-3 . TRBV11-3 TGTGCCAGCAGCATCGACAGGGATACGCAGTATTTT CASSIDRDTQYF
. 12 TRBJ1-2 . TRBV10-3 TGTGCCATCGGGACGGCGAACTATGGCTACACCTTC CAIGTANYGYTF
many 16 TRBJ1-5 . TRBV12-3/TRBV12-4 TGTGCCAGCAGTTATAGACACCTACTTAGCAATCAGCCCCAGCATTTT CASSYRHLLSNQPQHF
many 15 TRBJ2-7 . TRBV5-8 TGTGCCAGCAGCTTTCGGCCCCTAGCATCCTACGAGCAGTACTTC CASSFRPLASYEQYF
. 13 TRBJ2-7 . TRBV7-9 TGTGCCAGCAGCTTTAGTGAGGCATACGAGCAGTACTTC CASSFSEAYEQYF